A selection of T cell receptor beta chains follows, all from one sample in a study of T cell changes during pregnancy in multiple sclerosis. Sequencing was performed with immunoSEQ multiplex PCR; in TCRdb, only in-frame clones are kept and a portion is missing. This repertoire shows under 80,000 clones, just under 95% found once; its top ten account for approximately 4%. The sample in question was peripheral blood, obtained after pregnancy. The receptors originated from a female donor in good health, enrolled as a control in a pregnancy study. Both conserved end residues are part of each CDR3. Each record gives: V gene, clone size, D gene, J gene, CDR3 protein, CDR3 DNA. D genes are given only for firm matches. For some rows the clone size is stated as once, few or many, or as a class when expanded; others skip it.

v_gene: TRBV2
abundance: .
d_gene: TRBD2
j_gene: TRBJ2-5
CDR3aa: CASSEDTSGRRGETQYF
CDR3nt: TGTGCCAGCAGTGAAGATACTAGCGGGAGAAGGGGAGAGACCCAGTACTTC

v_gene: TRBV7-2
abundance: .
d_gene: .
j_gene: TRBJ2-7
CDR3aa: CASSYGLTYEQYF
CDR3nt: TGTGCCAGCAGCTATGGGCTAACCTACGAGCAGTACTTC

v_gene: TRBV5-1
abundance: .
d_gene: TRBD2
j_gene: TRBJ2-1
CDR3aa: CASSIPSGANEQFF
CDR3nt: TGCGCCAGCAGCATACCTAGCGGGGCCAATGAGCAGTTCTTC

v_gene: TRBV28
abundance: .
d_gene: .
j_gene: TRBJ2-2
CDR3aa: CASRLNTGELFF
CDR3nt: TGTGCCAGCAGACTTAACACCGGGGAGCTGTTTTTT

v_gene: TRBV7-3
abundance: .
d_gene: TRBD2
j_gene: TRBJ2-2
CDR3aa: CASSLEFGGDTGELFF
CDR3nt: TGTGCCAGCAGCTTAGAATTTGGGGGGGACACCGGGGAGCTGTTTTTT

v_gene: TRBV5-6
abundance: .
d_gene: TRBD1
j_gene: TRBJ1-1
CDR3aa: CASRPLGQGLEAFF
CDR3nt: TGTGCCAGCAGACCCTTAGGACAGGGGCTTGAAGCTTTCTTT

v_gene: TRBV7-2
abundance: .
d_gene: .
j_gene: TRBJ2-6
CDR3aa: CASSLESSGANVLTF
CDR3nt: TGTGCCAGCAGCCTGGAGAGCTCTGGGGCCAACGTCCTGACTTTC

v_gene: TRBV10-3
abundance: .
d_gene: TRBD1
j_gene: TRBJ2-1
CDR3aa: CAISPGQTNNEQFF
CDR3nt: TGTGCCATCAGCCCGGGACAGACCAACAATGAGCAGTTCTTC

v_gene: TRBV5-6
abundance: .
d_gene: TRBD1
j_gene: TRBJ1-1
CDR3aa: CASRVQGKVFTEAFF
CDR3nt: TGTGCCAGCCGGGTACAGGGGAAAGTTTTCACTGAAGCTTTCTTT

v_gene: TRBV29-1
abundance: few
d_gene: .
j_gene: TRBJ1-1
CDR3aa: CSVPAGQPSF
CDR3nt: TGCAGCGTTCCAGCTGGACAGCCTTCGTTT

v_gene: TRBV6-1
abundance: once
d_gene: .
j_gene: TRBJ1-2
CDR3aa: CASSDRAGEGGYTF
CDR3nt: TGTGCCAGCAGTGACCGGGCAGGGGAGGGAGGCTACACCTTC

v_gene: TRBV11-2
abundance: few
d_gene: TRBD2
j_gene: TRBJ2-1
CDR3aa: CASSYSGTSANEQFF
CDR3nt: TGTGCCAGCAGCTACTCCGGGACTAGCGCCAATGAGCAGTTCTTC

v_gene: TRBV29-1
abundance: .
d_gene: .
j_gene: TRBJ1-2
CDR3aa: CSVDPSGARGYTF
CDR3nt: TGCAGCGTTGACCCTAGCGGGGCTAGAGGCTACACCTTC